A few counts support the clone carrying this T cell receptor (beta chain). Its antigen is not known. This entry is derived from a study of cytomegalovirus exposure and HLA in healthy donors. Study conclusions and caveats: It was taken for granted in presence/absence analyses that sequencing depth across donors was roughly uniform. In a later analysis, TCR beta V- and J-gene trimming was associated with a missense DCLRE1C variant. What a later analysis reportedly showed was that an Asian-associated ancestry cluster had fewer N-insertions than the roughly 700-donor mean.

Germline V CDR1 and CDR2: SGHRS, YFSETQ. The CDR3 is made up of 14 amino acids. Trimming shortened V by 2 bases and J by 6 bases, and 14 bases separated the two germline ends. The PCR used 60 Vbeta and 13 Jbeta primers. Some clones are missing from TCRdb's copy, which holds only in-frame ones; the method was immunoSEQ multiplex PCR. Here the sample spans some 200,000 clones, 79% being singletons. This sequence originates from a woman in her forties or fifties in good health and CMV-seronegative. The chain uses TRBV5-1 and TRBJ1-2; possibly TRBD1 for D (6 bases). Sequenced sample: PBMCs. CDR3 in amino acids: CASSLAQGQHGYTF. CDR3 in DNA: TGCGCCAGCAGCTTAGCGCAAGGACAGCATGGCTACACCTTC.